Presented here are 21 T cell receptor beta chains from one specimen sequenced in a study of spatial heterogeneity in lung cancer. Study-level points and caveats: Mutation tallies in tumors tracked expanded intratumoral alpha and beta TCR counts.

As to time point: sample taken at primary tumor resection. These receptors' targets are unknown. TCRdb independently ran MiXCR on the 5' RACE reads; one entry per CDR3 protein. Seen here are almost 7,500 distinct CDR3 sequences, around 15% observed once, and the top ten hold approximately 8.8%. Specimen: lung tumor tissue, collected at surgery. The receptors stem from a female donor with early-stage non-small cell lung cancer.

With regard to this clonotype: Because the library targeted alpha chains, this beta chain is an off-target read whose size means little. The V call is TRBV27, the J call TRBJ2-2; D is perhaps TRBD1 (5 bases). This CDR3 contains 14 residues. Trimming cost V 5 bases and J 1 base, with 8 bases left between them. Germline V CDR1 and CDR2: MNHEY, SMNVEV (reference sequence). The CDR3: CASSPDRNTGELFF. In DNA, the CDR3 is TGTGCCAGCAGTCCCGACAGGAACACCGGGGAGCTGTTTTTT.

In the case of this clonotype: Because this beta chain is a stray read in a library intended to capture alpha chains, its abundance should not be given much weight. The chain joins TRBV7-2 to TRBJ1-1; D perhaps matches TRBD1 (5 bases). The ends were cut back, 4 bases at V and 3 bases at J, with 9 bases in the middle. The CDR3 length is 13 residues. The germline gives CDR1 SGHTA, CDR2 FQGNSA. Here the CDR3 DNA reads TGTGCCAGCAGCTCCCAGGGTTACACTGAAGCTTTCTTT. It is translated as CASSSQGYTEAFF.

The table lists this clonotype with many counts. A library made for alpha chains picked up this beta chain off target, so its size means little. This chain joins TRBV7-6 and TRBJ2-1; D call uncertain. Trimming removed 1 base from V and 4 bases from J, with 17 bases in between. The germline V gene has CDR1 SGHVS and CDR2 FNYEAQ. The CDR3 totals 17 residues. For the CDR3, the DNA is TGTGCCAGCAGCTTAGAGGGATATGGATCCCGATACAATGAGCAGTTCTTC. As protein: CASSLEGYGSRYNEQFF.

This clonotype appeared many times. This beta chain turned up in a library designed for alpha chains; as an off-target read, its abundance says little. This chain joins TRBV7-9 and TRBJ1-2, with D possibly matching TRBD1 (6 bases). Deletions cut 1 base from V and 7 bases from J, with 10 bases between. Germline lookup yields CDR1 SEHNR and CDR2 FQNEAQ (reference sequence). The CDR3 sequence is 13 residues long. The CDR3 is CASSLEGGRGYTF. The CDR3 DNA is TGTGCCAGCAGCTTAGAAGGGGGTCGTGGCTACACCTTC.

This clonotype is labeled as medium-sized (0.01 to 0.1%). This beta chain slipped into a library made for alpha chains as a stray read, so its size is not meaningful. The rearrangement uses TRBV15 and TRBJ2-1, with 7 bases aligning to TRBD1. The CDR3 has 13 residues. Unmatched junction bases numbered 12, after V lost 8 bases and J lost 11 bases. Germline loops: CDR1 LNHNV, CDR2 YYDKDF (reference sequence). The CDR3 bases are TGTGCCACCCAAGGGGGCGCGGATTCGAAGCAGTTCTTC. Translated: CATQGGADSKQFF.

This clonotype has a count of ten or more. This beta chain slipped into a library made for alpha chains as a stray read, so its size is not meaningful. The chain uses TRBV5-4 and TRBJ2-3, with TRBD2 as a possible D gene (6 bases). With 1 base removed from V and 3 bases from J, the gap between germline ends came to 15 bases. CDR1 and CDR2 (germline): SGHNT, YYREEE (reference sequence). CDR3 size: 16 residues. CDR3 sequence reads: CASSLLGGVRTDTQYF. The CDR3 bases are TGTGCCAGCAGCTTGCTAGGCGGGGTGAGGACAGATACGCAGTATTTT.

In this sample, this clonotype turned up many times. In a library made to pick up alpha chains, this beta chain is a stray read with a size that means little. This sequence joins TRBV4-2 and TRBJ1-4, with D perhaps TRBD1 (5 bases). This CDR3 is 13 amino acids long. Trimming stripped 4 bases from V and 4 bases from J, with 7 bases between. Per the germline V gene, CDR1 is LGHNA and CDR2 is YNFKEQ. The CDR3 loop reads CASSPGSNEKLFF. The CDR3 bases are TGTGCCAGCAGCCCAGGGAGTAATGAAAAACTGTTTTTT.

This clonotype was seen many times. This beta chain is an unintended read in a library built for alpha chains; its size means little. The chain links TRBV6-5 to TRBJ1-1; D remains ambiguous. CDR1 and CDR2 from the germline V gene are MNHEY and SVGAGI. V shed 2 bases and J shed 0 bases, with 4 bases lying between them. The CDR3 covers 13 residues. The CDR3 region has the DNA TGTGCCAGCAGTTACACAGTGAACACTGAAGCTTTCTTT. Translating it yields CASSYTVNTEAFF.

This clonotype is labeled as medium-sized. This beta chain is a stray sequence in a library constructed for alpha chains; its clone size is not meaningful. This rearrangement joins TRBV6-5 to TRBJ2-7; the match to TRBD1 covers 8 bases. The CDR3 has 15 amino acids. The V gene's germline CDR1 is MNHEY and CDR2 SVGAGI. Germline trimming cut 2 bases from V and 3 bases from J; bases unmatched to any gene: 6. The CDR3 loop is CASSYAGTGFYEQYF. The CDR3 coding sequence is TGTGCCAGCAGTTACGCCGGGACAGGTTTCTACGAGCAGTACTTC.

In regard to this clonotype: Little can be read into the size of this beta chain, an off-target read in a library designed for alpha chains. The CDR3 DNA reads TGCGCCAGCAGCCGAGTCCAGGGTTTGGGTAATTCACCCCTCCACTTT. It codes for CASSRVQGLGNSPLHF. The J gene is TRBJ1-6, the V gene TRBV4-1; D perhaps matches TRBD1 (5 bases). Trimming pared 4 bases from V and 6 bases from J, leaving 16 bases between. CDR1 is MGHRA and CDR2 is YSYEKL in the germline V gene. The CDR3 has 16 residues.

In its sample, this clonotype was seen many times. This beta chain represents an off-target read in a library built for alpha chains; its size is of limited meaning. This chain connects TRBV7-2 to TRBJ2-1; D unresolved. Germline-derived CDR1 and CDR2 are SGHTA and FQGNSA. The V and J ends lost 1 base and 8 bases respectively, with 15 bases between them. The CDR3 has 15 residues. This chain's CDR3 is CASSLGYVRQHEQFF. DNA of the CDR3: TGTGCCAGCAGCTTAGGGTACGTTCGGCAACATGAGCAGTTCTTC.

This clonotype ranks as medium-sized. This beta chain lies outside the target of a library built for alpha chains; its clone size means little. The CDR3 DNA reads as TGTGCCAGCAGCATCGCGGGGGACAGGGCCTACGAGCAGTACTTC. It specifies CASSIAGDRAYEQYF. V is TRBV7-9 and J is TRBJ2-7; 9 positions agree with TRBD1. This CDR3 is 15 amino acids long. Trimming removed 5 bases from V and 2 bases from J; junction bases left unmatched: 7. The V gene's germline CDR1 is SEHNR and CDR2 FQNEAQ (reference sequence).

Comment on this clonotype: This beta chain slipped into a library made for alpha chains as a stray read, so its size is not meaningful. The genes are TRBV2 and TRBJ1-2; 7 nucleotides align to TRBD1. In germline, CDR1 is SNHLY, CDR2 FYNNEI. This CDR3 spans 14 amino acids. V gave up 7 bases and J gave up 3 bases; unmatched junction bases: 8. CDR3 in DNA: TGTGCCAGCAACCGAGAAGGGGGCTACTATGGCTACACCTTC. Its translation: CASNREGGYYGYTF.

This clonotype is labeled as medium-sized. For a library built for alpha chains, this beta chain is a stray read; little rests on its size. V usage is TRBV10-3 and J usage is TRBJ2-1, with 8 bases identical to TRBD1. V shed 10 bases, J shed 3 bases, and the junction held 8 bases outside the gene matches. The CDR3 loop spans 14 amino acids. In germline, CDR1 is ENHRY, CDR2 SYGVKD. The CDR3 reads CANGLQGDYNEQFF. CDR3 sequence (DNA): TGTGCCAATGGACTACAGGGGGACTACAATGAGCAGTTCTTC.

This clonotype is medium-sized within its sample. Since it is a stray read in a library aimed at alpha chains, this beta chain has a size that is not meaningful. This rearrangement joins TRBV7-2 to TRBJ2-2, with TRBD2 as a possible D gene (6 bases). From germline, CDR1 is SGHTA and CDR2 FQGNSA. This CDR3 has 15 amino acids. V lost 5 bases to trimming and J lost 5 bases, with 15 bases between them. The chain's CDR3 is CASSPQGAGTGELFF. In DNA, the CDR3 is TGTGCCAGCAGCCCTCAAGGGGCGGGGACCGGGGAGCTGTTTTTT.

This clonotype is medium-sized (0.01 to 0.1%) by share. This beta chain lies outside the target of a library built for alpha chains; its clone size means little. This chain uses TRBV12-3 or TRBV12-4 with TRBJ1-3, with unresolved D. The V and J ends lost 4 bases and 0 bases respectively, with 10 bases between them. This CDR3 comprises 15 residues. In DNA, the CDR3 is TGTGCCAGCAGTTGGAGGTCCCACTCTGGAAACACCATATATTTT. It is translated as CASSWRSHSGNTIYF.

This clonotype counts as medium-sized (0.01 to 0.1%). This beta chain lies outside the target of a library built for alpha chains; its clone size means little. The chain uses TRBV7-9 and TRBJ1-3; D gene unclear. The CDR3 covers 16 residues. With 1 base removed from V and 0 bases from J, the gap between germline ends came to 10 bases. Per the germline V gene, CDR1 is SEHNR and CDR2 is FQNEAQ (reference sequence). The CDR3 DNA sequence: TGTGCCAGCAGCTTAGGAAGCAGCCTCTCTGGAAACACCATATATTTT. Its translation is CASSLGSSLSGNTIYF.

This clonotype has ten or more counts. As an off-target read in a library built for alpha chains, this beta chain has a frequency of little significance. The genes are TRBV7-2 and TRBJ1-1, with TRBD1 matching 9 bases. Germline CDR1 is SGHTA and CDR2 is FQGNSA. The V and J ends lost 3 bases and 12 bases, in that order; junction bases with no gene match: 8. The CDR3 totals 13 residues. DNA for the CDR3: TGTGCCAGCAGCTTGGACAGGGGAGGGTCCCCTTTCTTT. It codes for CASSLDRGGSPFF.

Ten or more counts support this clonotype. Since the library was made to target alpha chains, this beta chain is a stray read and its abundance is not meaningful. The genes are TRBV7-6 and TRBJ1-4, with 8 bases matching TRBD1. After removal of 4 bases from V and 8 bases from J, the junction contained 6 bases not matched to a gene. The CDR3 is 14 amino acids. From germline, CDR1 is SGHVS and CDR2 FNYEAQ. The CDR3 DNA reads TGTGCCAGCAGCTCCGGGACAGGCAAAGAAAAACTGTTTTTT. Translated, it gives CASSSGTGKEKLFF.

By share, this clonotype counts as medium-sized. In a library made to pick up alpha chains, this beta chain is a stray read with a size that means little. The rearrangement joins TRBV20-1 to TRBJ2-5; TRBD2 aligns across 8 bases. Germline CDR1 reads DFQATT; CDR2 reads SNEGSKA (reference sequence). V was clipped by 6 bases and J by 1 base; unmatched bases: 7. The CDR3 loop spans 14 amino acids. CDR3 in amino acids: CSAPAGGFQETQYF. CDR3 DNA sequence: TGCAGTGCCCCGGCGGGAGGCTTCCAAGAGACCCAGTACTTC.

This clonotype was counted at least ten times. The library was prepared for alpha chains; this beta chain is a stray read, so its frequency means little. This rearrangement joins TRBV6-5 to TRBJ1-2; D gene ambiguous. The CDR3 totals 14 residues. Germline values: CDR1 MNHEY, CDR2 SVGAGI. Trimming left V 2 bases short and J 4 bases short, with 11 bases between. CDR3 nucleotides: TGTGCCAGCAGTTACGGCAGCGGATTCTATGGCTACACCTTC. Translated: CASSYGSGFYGYTF.